Below, 5 T cell receptor beta chains from the same sample are listed, as sequenced in a study of T cells in Graves' hyperthyroidism and ophthalmopathy. RNA transcripts gave rise to amplified TCR beta CDR3 regions. The primer set for the first-round RT-PCR of the TCR CDR3 was HTBI. Each CDR3 protein gets one entry after TCRdb re-called the multiplex PCR reads with MiXCR. The table has around 600,000 distinct CDR3 sequences, approximately 15% seen once. The specimen was blood. The source is a woman in her thirties or forties with Graves' ophthalmopathy.

A few counts support this clonotype. This chain uses TRBV12-3 or TRBV12-4 with TRBJ2-4; D remains unclear. The V end was cut by 5 bases, the J end by 10 bases, with 18 bases between. The CDR3 has 14 residues. CDR3 in DNA: TGTGCCAGCAGTACGGCCAGGCGGCTAGGTATTCAGTACTTC. It yields the protein CASSTARRLGIQYF.

The chain combines TRBV12-5 with TRBJ1-3; unclear D gene. Germline CDR1 LGHNT, CDR2 FRNRAP. The CDR3 is made up of 14 amino acids. V was shortened by 3 bases and J by 0 bases, with 6 bases between the two germline ends. The CDR3 is CASGFGSSGNTIYF. The CDR3 region has the DNA TGTGCTAGTGGTTTCGGAAGCTCTGGAAACACCATATATTTT. The full variable domain, completed using reference TRBV12-5 and TRBJ1-3, is DARVTQTPRHKVTEMGQEVTMRCQPILGHNTVFWYRQTMMQGLELLAYFRNRAPLDDSGMPKDRFSAEMPDATLATLKIQPSEPRDSAVYFCASGFGSSGNTIYFGEGSWLTVV.

This clonotype occurred many times. The chain joins TRBV2 to TRBJ1-3; tentative D call: TRBD1 (5 bases). Germline lookup yields CDR1 SNHLY and CDR2 FYNNEI. The CDR3 sequence is 13 residues long. V dropped 6 bases and J dropped 1 base, with 7 bases sitting between them. The CDR3 bases are TGTGCCAGCAGGGGGGATTCTGGAAACACCATATATTTT. This codes for CASRGDSGNTIYF.

The V call is TRBV6-5, the J call TRBJ1-1; D remains ambiguous. The germline gives CDR1 MNHEY, CDR2 SVGAGI. V gave up 2 bases and J gave up 5 bases, with 12 bases separating them. This CDR3 spans 14 amino acids. CDR3 residues: CASSYEKGLTEAFF. CDR3 DNA: TGTGCCAGCAGTTACGAGAAGGGCTTAACTGAAGCTTTCTTT.

This clonotype turned up a few times. The gene calls are TRBV12-3 or TRBV12-4 and TRBJ2-1; TRBD1 might be the D (6 bases). The V gene lost 1 base and the J gene lost 8 bases, with 15 bases spanning the gap. The CDR3 is made up of 15 amino acids. The DNA for the CDR3 is TGTGCCAGCAGTTTAGGCAGGGGTGTTGGCGATGAGCAGTTCTTC. It encodes CASSLGRGVGDEQFF.